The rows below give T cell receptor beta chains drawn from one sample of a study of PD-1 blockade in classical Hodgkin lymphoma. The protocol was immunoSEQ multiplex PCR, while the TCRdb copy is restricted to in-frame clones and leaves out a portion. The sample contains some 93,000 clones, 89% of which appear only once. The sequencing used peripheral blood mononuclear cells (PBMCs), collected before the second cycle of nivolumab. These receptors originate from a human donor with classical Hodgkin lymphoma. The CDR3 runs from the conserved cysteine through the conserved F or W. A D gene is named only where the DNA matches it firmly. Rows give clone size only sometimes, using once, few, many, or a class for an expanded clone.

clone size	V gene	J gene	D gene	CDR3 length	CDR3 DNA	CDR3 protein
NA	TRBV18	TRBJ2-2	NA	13	TGTGCCAGCTCACCCCTTGGCACCGGGGAGCTGTTTTTT	CASSPLGTGELFF
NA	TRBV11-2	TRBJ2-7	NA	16	TGTGCCAGCAGCGGAGTCGGGGCCGATCTTGCCTACGAGCAGTACTTC	CASSGVGADLAYEQYF
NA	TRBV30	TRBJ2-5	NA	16	TGTGCCTGGAGTGCGCCCTCGGGGGCGCCCCCCGAGACCCAGTACTTC	CAWSAPSGAPPETQYF
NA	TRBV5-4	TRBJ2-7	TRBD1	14	TGTGCCAGCAGCTTGGACAGGGGGTCCTACGAGCAGTACTTC	CASSLDRGSYEQYF
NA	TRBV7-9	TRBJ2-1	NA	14	TGTGCCAGCAGCTCCCGTGGGGTAGGGGATGAGCAGTTCTTC	CASSSRGVGDEQFF
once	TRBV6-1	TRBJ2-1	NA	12	TGTGCCAGCAGTGAGGGCTACAATGAGCAGTTCTTC	CASSEGYNEQFF
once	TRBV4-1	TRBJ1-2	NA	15	TGCGCCAGCAGCCAAGGGGCCAAAGGAGGCTATGGCTACACCTTC	CASSQGAKGGYGYTF
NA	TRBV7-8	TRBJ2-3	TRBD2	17	TGTGCCAGCAGCTTAACCAACCTAGCGGGAGTGACAGATACGCAGTATTTT	CASSLTNLAGVTDTQYF
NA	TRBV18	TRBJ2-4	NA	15	TGTGCCAGCTCACCAAGCCTACTAGCCAAAAACATTCAGTACTTC	CASSPSLLAKNIQYF
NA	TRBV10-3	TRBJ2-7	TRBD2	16	TGTGCCATCAGTGAGTCCCGAGCGGGATGGGCCTACGAGCAGTACTTC	CAISESRAGWAYEQYF
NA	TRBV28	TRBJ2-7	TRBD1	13	TGTGCCAGCAGTTCCGGACAGGTCTACGAGCAGTACTTC	CASSSGQVYEQYF
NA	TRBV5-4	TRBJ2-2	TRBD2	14	TGTGCCAGCAGAGGAGCGGGGGAAACCGGGGAGCTGTTTTTT	CASRGAGETGELFF
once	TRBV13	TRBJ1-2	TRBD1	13	TGTGCCAGCAGCTTCGACAGGGGGCTTGGCTACACCTTC	CASSFDRGLGYTF
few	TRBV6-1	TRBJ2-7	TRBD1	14	TGTGCCAGCAGTGGAGGACAGGGTGTCCACGAGCAGTACTTC	CASSGGQGVHEQYF
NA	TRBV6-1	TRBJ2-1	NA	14	TGTGCCAGCATCAGACGGGCGTCCAACAATGAGCAGTTCTTC	CASIRRASNNEQFF
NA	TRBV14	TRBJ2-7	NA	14	TGTGCCAGCAGCCACCGACTAGGAAGGGACGAGCAGTACTTC	CASSHRLGRDEQYF
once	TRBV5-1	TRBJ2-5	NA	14	TGCGCCAGCAGCTCCCAGGGGGGCCAAGAGACCCAGTACTTC	CASSSQGGQETQYF
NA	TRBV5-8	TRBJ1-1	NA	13	TGTGCCAGCAGGCCTCAAGCGGGCAATGAAGCTTTCTTT	CASRPQAGNEAFF
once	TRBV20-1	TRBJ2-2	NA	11	TGCAGTGCCCGGGTGGGAGCGGAGCTGTTTTTT	CSARVGAELFF
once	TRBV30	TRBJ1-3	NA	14	TGTGCCTGGGGCTGGCAACACTCTGGAAACACCATATATTTT	CAWGWQHSGNTIYF
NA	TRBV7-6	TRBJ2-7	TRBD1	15	TGTGCCAGCAGCTTAGGAGGGGGCTATCCCTACGAGCAGTACTTC	CASSLGGGYPYEQYF
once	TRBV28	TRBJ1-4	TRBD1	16	TGTGCCAGCAGCCCCCCCCGGGACAGGACCCAGGAAAAACTGTTTTTT	CASSPPRDRTQEKLFF
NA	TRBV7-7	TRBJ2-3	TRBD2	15	TGTGCTAGCAGCCCAACTAGCGGGGAGACAGATACGCAGTATTTT	CASSPTSGETDTQYF
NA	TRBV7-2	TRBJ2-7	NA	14	TGTGCCAGCAGCTTAGCGCTAGGGTCCTTCGAGCAGTACTTC	CASSLALGSFEQYF